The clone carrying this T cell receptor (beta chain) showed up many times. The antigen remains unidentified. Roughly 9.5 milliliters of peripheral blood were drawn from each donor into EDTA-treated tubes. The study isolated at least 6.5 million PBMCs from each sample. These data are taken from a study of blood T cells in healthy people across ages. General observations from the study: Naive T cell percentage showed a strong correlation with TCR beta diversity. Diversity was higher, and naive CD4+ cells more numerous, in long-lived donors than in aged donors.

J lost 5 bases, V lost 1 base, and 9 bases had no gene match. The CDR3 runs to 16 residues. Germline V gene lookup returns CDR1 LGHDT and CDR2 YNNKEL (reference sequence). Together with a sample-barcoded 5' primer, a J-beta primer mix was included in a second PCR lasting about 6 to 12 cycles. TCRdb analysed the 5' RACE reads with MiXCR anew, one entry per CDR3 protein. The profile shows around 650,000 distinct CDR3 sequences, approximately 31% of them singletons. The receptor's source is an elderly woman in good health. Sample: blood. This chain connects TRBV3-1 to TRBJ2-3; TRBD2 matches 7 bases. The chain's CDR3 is CASSQGRSGGLDTQYF. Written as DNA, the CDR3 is TGTGCCAGCAGCCAAGGGAGGTCGGGGGGATTAGATACGCAGTATTTT.